These T cell receptor beta chains were read from a single sample in a study of beta chain features in type 1 diabetes. Profiled with immunoSEQ multiplex PCR; TCRdb holds only in-frame clones, not every one. The data contain about 330,000 clones, approximately 11% of them singletons. Sequencing input: naive CD4+ T cells from blood. Receptor source: a woman in her twenties or thirties in good health. The CDR3 runs from the conserved cysteine through the conserved F or W. D genes are given only for firm matches. For some rows the clone size is stated as once, few or many, or as a class when expanded; others skip it.

abundance	v_gene	d_gene	j_gene	len	CDR3aa	CDR3nt
-	TRBV5-1	-	TRBJ2-6	16	CASSVDIYSGANVLTF	TGCGCCAGCAGCGTTGACATCTACTCTGGGGCCAACGTCCTGACTTTC
-	TRBV7-2	TRBD2	TRBJ2-1	14	CASSLAGGYNEQFF	TGTGCCAGCAGCTTAGCGGGAGGGTACAATGAGCAGTTCTTC
-	TRBV27	TRBD2	TRBJ2-1	14	CASSLFGLAGSQFF	TGTGCCAGCAGTCTCTTCGGACTAGCGGGCAGTCAGTTCTTC
-	TRBV5-4	TRBD1	TRBJ1-2	18	CASSQDLGQGASLFGYTF	TGCGCCAGCAGCCAAGATTTGGGACAGGGGGCGTCTTTGTTTGGCTACACCTTC
few	TRBV5-4	-	TRBJ2-4	16	CASSLEAGLAKNIQYF	TGTGCCAGCAGCTTGGAGGCTGGACTAGCCAAAAACATTCAGTACTTC
few	TRBV27	-	TRBJ2-1	16	CASSFQLFSSYNEQFF	TGTGCCAGCAGTTTTCAACTATTCAGCTCCTACAATGAGCAGTTCTTC
few	TRBV18	-	TRBJ2-3	15	CASSPSTGDTDTQYF	TGTGCCAGCTCACCGTCAACCGGGGACACAGATACGCAGTATTTT
-	TRBV5-1	-	TRBJ1-2	16	CASSLHTEGWDYGYTF	TGCGCCAGCAGCTTGCATACGGAGGGTTGGGACTATGGCTACACCTTC
-	TRBV7-8	TRBD1	TRBJ1-2	13	CASSIDRGGGYTF	TGTGCCAGCAGCATCGACAGGGGCGGTGGCTACACCTTC
few	TRBV4-3	-	TRBJ1-5	14	CASSQDVGPQPQHF	TGCGCCAGCAGCCAAGATGTGGGGCCTCAGCCCCAGCATTTT
few	TRBV5-4	TRBD2	TRBJ2-2	17	CASSRGTGTSDTGELFF	TGTGCCAGCAGCCGCGGAACCGGGACTAGCGACACCGGGGAGCTGTTTTTT
-	TRBV29-1	-	TRBJ1-1	13	CSGSFTEGAEAFF	TGCAGCGGATCCTTCACGGAGGGCGCTGAAGCTTTCTTT
-	TRBV18	TRBD1	TRBJ2-2	16	CASSPGQGALTGELFF	TGTGCCAGCTCACCGGGACAGGGGGCCCTCACCGGGGAGCTGTTTTTT
few	TRBV28	TRBD1	TRBJ1-2	17	CASSLKGQGNFDYGYTF	TGTGCCAGCAGCCTGAAAGGACAGGGAAACTTCGACTATGGCTACACCTTC
few	TRBV28	TRBD1	TRBJ1-1	14	CASSLTGGNTEAFF	TGTGCCAGCAGTTTGACAGGGGGGAACACTGAAGCTTTCTTT
-	TRBV7-9	TRBD1	TRBJ2-5	15	CASSVGQGAGETQYF	TGTGCCAGCAGCGTAGGACAGGGGGCGGGAGAGACCCAGTACTTC
-	TRBV6-6	TRBD2	TRBJ2-7	16	CASSTRTSGSRYEQYF	TGTGCCAGCAGTACAAGGACTAGCGGGAGTAGATACGAGCAGTACTTC
-	TRBV7-3	-	TRBJ2-2	15	CASSRAGVDTGELFF	TGTGCCAGCAGTCGTGCTGGAGTCGACACCGGGGAGCTGTTTTTT
few	TRBV7-3	-	TRBJ2-5	14	CASSLAGLGETQYF	TGTGCCAGCAGCTTAGCGGGGTTAGGAGAGACCCAGTACTTC
-	TRBV11-2	-	TRBJ2-7	14	CASRGRGLTYEQYF	TGTGCCAGCAGGGGCAGGGGATTGACCTACGAGCAGTACTTC
few	TRBV7-2	TRBD2	TRBJ2-7	15	CASSQGLAGAYEQYF	TGTGCCAGCAGCCAGGGGCTAGCGGGAGCCTACGAGCAGTACTTC
few	TRBV6-1	TRBD2	TRBJ2-1	13	CASSEALRGEQFF	TGTGCCAGCAGTGAAGCATTGCGGGGGGAGCAGTTCTTC
-	TRBV7-3	-	TRBJ2-2	16	CASSLIPGADTGELFF	TGTGCCAGCAGCTTAATCCCGGGAGCCGACACCGGGGAGCTGTTTTTT
-	TRBV9	TRBD2	TRBJ2-1	15	CASSVRAGGNNEQFF	TGTGCCAGCAGCGTACGGGCGGGAGGGAATAATGAGCAGTTCTTC
-	TRBV4-2	TRBD2	TRBJ2-6	21	CASSQYHTGTSGSDGANVLTF	TGTGCCAGCAGCCAATACCACACCGGGACTAGCGGGAGTGATGGGGCCAACGTCCTGACTTTC
-	TRBV5-4	TRBD2	TRBJ2-1	13	CASSLASSGSSFF	TGTGCCAGCAGCTTGGCTTCCAGCGGGAGTTCCTTCTTC
-	TRBV19	-	TRBJ2-5	16	CATKLRVSSAQETQYF	TGTGCCACGAAATTACGGGTATCTAGCGCTCAAGAGACCCAGTACTTC
-	TRBV28	TRBD2	TRBJ2-5	16	CASSSPALAGGETQYF	TGTGCCAGCAGCTCGCCCGCGCTAGCGGGAGGAGAGACCCAGTACTTC
few	TRBV28	TRBD1	TRBJ2-3	14	CASRGTGGGDTQYF	TGTGCCAGCAGGGGGACAGGGGGCGGGGATACGCAGTATTTT
-	TRBV19	-	TRBJ2-2	13	CASSTSDTGELFF	TGTGCCAGTAGTACTAGCGACACCGGGGAGCTGTTTTTT
few	TRBV7-6	TRBD2	TRBJ2-7	15	CASSLAAGVGYEQYF	TGTGCCAGCAGCTTAGCAGCGGGAGTGGGCTACGAGCAGTACTTC
few	TRBV29-1	TRBD1	TRBJ2-3	14	CSVRTGSLTDTQYF	TGCAGCGTCCGGACAGGGTCGTTGACAGATACGCAGTATTTT
-	TRBV7-9	TRBD2	TRBJ2-7	16	CASSSLGAGARYEQYF	TGTGCCAGCAGCTCCCTTGGAGCGGGAGCACGCTACGAGCAGTACTTC
few	TRBV2	-	TRBJ1-1	15	CASTSRGQLPTEAFF	TGTGCCAGCACTAGTAGAGGACAACTCCCCACTGAAGCTTTCTTT
-	TRBV9	TRBD2	TRBJ2-7	16	CASSVDFTSGTYEQYF	TGTGCCAGCAGCGTAGATTTTACCAGCGGGACTTACGAGCAGTACTTC
few	TRBV28	-	TRBJ1-2	13	CASSPGEGYGYTF	TGTGCCAGCAGTCCCGGTGAGGGATATGGCTACACCTTC
-	TRBV12-5	-	TRBJ2-2	17	CASGTEIAIGNTGELFF	TGTGCTAGTGGTACCGAGATAGCGATCGGGAACACCGGGGAGCTGTTTTTT
few	TRBV29-1	TRBD1	TRBJ2-1	14	CSVETGGPYNEQFF	TGCAGCGTTGAGACAGGGGGCCCCTACAATGAGCAGTTCTTC
few	TRBV18	TRBD2	TRBJ2-7	13	CASSRGLAGVQYF	TGTGCCAGCTCACGAGGACTAGCGGGAGTTCAGTACTTC
few	TRBV5-1	TRBD1	TRBJ1-5	14	CASSLNRGDQPQHF	TGCGCCAGCAGCTTAAACAGGGGCGATCAGCCCCAGCATTTT
-	TRBV7-3	TRBD2	TRBJ2-5	15	CASSLHGTSGRLQYF	TGTGCCAGCAGCCTTCATGGGACTAGCGGGAGATTACAGTACTTC